Listed here is a single T cell receptor beta chain. Authors' analysis steps: Reference gene primers were amplified, and this amplification served to estimate nucleated cell counts. Method: immunoSEQ multiplex PCR; TCRdb's copy keeps in-frame clones and lacks some. The DNA gave D and trimming, while V, J and clone size come from that table. The sample includes 120,000 to 150,000 clones, roughly four fifths seen only once; the top ten take around 13%. This sample was taken from a study of blood T cell repertoires in COVID-19. Turning to the study itself: The origin of the acute and convalescent COVID-19 samples was the United States, Italy and Spain. PBMCs, B-cell-depleted T cells, or T cells were the source of the cDNA or gDNA that made up the material.

This receptor was taken from a man at least 80 years old with acute or convalescent COVID-19. The specimen was peripheral blood.

CDR3 DNA: TGTGCCAGCTCCGAGGGGGGGAGAAAAACAGATACGCAGTATTTT. This codes for CASSEGGRKTDTQYF. The V and J genes are TRBV7-2 and TRBJ2-3, with a tentative D call TRBD2 (7 bases). The CDR3 totals 15 residues. V lost 8 bases and J lost 3, with 18 bases in between. Germline CDR1 reads SGHTA; CDR2 reads FQGNSA.